This T cell receptor (beta chain) was retrieved from a study of CD8 T cells in ankylosing spondylitis. Study observations and caveats: Reported data indicate significant enrichment of disease-linked clones within matched ankylosing spondylitis synovial fluid. Existing reports had already noted some motif variants in reactive arthritis synovial fluid and blood.

The CDR3 extends over 13 amino acids. Germline-derived CDR1 and CDR2 are SGHTA and FQGNSA. V was shortened by 4 bases and J by 0 bases, with 6 bases between the two germline ends. This clonotype was seen many times. The antigen is undetermined. TCRdb reprocessed the 5' RACE reads via MiXCR and lists one record per CDR3 protein. This sample has about 220,000 distinct CDR3 sequences; roughly 26% occur once, and the top ten carry approximately 6.6%. Sequencing was done on a sample of blood, either unsorted or a sorted T cell fraction (not recorded which). The chain has TRBV7-2 and TRBJ1-1; D unresolved. The sequence was collected from a male donor with ankylosing spondylitis or in good health (not recorded which). The CDR3 DNA follows: TGTGCCAGCAGCTCCCCAGTGAACACTGAAGCTTTCTTT. Encoded protein: CASSSPVNTEAFF.